The present entry profiles one T cell receptor (beta chain) with its context. No antigen is known for it. The data stem from a study of CD8 T cells in Susac syndrome. Findings of the study overall: The relatively small number of individuals in the TCR sequencing and HLA analysis was acknowledged by the study.

The RNA input was about 0.45 to 1 ug, and it was reverse transcribed with random hexamers. The amplification used immunoSEQ multiplex PCR on TCR beta CDR3; it spanned 54 Vbeta and 13 Jbeta. TCRdb recomputed calls from the immunoSEQ multiplex PCR reads with MiXCR, one row per CDR3 protein. The data show 40,000 to 55,000 distinct CDR3 sequences, 80% to 95% seen once. Peripheral blood CD8+ and CD4+ T cells were profiled by TCR beta sequencing. It was negative isolation that provided the CD8+ and CD4+ T cells, whereas TEMRA cells were enriched by FACS. The receptor was isolated from a human donor in good health. The specimen was CD8+ T cells from PBMCs.

The CDR3 region is CASSDPGTGEGDTQYF. The CDR3 DNA reads TGTGCCAGCAGTGATCCCGGGACAGGGGAGGGAGATACGCAGTATTTT. The genes are TRBV2 and TRBJ2-3, with 10 bases aligning to TRBD1. The CDR3 covers 16 residues. CDR1 and CDR2 (germline): SNHLY, FYNNEI. The V and J ends lost 3 bases and 5 bases, in that order; junction bases with no gene match: 8.